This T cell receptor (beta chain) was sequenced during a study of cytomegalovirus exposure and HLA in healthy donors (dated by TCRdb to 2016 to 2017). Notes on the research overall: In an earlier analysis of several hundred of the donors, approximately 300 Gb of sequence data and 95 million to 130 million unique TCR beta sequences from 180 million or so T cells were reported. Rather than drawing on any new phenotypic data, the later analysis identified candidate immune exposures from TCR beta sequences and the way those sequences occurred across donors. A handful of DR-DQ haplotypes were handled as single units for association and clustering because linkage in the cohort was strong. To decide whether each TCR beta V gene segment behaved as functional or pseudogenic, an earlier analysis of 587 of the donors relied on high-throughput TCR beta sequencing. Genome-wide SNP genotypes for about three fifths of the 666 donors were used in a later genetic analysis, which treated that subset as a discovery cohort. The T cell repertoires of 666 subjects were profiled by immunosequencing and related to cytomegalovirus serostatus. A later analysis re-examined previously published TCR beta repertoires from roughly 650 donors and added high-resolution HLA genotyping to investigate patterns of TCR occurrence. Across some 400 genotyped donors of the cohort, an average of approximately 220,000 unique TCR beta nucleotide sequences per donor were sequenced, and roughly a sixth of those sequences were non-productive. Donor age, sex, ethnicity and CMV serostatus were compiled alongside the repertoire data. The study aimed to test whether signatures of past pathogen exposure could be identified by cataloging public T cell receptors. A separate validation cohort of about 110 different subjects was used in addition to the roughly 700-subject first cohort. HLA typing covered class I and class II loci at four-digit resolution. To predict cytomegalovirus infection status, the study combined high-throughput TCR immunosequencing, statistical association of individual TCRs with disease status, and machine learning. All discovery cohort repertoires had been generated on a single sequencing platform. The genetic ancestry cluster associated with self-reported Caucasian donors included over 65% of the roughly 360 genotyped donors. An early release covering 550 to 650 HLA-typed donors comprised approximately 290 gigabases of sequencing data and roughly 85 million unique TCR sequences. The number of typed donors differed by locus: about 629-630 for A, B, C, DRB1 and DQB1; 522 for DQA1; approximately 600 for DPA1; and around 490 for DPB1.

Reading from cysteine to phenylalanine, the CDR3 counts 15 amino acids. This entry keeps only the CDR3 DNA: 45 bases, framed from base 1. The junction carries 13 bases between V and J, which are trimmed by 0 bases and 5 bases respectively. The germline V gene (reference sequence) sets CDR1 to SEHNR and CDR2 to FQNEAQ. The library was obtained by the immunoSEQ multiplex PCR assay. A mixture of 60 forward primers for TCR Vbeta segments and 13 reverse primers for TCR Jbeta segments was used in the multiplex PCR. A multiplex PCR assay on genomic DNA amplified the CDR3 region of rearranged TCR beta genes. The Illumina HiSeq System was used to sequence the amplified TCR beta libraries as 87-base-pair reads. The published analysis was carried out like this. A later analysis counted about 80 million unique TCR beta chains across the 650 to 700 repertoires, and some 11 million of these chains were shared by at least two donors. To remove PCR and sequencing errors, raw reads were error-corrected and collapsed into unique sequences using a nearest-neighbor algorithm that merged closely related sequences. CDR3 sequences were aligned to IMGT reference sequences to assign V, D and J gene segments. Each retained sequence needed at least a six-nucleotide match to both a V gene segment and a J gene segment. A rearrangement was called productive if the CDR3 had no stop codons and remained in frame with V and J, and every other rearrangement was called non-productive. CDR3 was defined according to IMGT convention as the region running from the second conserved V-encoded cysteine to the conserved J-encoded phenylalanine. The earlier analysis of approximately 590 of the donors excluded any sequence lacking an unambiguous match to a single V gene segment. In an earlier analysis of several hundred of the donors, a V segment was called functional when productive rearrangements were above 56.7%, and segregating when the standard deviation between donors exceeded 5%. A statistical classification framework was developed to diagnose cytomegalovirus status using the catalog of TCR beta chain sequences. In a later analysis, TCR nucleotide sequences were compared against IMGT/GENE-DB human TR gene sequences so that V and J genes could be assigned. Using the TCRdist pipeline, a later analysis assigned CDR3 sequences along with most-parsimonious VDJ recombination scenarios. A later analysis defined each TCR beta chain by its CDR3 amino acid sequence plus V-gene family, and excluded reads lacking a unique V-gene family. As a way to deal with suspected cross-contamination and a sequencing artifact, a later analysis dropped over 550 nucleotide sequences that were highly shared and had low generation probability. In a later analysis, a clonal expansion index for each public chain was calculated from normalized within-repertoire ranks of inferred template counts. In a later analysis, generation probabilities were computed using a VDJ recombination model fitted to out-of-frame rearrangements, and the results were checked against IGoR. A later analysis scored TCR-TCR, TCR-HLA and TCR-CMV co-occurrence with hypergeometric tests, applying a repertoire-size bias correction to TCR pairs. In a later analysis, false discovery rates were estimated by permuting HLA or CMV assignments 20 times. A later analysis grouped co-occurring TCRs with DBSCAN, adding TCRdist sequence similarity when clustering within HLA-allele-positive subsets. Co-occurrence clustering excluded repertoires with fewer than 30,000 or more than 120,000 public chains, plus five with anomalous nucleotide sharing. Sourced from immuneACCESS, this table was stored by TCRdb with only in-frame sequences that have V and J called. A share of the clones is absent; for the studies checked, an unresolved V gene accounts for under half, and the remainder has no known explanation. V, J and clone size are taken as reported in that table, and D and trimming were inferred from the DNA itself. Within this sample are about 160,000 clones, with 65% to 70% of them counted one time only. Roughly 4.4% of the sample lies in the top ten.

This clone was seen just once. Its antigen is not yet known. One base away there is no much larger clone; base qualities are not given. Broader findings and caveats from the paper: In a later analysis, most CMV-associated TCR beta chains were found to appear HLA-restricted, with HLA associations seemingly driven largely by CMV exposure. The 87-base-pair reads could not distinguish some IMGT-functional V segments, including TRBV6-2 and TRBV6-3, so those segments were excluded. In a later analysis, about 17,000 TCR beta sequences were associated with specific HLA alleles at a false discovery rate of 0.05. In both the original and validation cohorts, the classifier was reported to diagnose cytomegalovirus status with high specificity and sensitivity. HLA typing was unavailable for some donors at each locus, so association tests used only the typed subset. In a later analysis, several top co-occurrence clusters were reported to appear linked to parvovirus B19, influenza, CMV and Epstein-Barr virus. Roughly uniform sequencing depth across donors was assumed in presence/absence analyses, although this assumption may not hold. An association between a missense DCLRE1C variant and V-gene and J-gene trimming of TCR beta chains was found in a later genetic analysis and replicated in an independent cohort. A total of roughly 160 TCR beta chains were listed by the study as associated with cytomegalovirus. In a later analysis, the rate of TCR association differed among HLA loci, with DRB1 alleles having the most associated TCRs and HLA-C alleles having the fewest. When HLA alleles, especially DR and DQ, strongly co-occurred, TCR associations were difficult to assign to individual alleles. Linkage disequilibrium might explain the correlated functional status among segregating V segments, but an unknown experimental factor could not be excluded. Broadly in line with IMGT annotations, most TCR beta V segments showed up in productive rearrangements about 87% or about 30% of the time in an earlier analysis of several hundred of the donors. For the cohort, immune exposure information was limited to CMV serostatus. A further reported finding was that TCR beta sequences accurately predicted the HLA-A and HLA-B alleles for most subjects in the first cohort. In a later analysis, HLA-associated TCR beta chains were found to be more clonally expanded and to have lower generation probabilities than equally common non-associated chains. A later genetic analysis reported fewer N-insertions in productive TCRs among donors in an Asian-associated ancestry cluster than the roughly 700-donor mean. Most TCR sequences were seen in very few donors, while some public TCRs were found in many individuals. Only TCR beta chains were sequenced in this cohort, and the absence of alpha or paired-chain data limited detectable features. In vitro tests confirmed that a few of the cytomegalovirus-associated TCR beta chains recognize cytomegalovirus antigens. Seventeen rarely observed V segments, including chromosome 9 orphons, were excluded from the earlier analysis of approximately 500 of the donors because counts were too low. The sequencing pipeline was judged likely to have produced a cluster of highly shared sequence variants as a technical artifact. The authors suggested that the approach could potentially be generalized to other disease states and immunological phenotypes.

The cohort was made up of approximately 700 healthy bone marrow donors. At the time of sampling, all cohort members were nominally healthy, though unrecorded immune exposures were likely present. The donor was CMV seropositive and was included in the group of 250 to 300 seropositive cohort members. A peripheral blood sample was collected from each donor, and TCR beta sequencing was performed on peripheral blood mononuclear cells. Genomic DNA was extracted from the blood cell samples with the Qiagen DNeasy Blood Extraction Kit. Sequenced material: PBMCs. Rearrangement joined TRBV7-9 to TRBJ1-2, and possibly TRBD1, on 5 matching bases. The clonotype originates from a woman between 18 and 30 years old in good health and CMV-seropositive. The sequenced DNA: TGTGCCAGCAGCTTAGCGCGCGACAGTCATTATGGCTACACCTTC. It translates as CASSLARDSHYGYTF.